A selection of T cell receptor beta chains follows, all from one sample in a study of T cells in localized non-small cell lung cancer. The data were produced by immunoSEQ multiplex PCR, yet TCRdb's version contains in-frame clones alone and is incomplete. The table shows 31,000 or so clones, with around nine tenths occurring only once. The source was peripheral blood, collected before any cancer treatment. The receptors originated from a female donor aged 60 or older with stage I lung adenocarcinoma. The CDR3 runs from the conserved cysteine through the conserved F or W. Each record gives: D gene, clone size, J gene, V gene, CDR3 DNA, CDR3 protein. A D gene is named only where the DNA matches it firmly. Clone size is not always given. Where it is, it says once, few, many or a class for expanded clones.

d_call: TRBD2
clone_size: -
j_call: TRBJ2-3
v_call: TRBV7-3
cdr3_nt: TGTGCCAGCAGCTCCCTAGCGGGCGGCACAGATACGCAGTATTTT
cdr3_aa: CASSSLAGGTDTQYF

d_call: -
clone_size: -
j_call: TRBJ2-1
v_call: TRBV7-3
cdr3_nt: TGTGCCAGCAGCTTATCACTAGAGCCCGATGAGCAGTTCTTC
cdr3_aa: CASSLSLEPDEQFF

d_call: -
clone_size: -
j_call: TRBJ2-7
v_call: TRBV27
cdr3_nt: TGTGCCAGCAGTCGGGGCGGAGCACTATCCTACGAGCAGTACTTC
cdr3_aa: CASSRGGALSYEQYF

d_call: -
clone_size: -
j_call: TRBJ2-3
v_call: TRBV7-2
cdr3_nt: TGTGCCAGCAGCCCAGGGGCGAGCACAGATACGCAGTATTTT
cdr3_aa: CASSPGASTDTQYF

d_call: TRBD2
clone_size: -
j_call: TRBJ2-1
v_call: TRBV14
cdr3_nt: TGTGCCAGCAGCCCTCCCTTGGGACTAGCGGGAGGAAATGAGCAGTTCTTC
cdr3_aa: CASSPPLGLAGGNEQFF

d_call: -
clone_size: -
j_call: TRBJ2-1
v_call: TRBV7-2
cdr3_nt: TGTGCCAGCAGCTTAGGGCGTCCCTCCTACAATGAGCAGTTCTTC
cdr3_aa: CASSLGRPSYNEQFF

d_call: TRBD1
clone_size: -
j_call: TRBJ2-5
v_call: TRBV5-6
cdr3_nt: TGTGCCAGCACCGACAGGGTGGAAGAGACCCAGTACTTC
cdr3_aa: CASTDRVEETQYF

d_call: TRBD1
clone_size: -
j_call: TRBJ2-7
v_call: TRBV19
cdr3_nt: TGTGCCAGTAGTCTTCGGACAGGGGGCTCCTACGAGCAGTACTTC
cdr3_aa: CASSLRTGGSYEQYF

d_call: TRBD2
clone_size: -
j_call: TRBJ2-1
v_call: TRBV11-3
cdr3_nt: TGTGCCAGCGGAGATAGCGGGAGGACTGAGCAGTTCTTC
cdr3_aa: CASGDSGRTEQFF

d_call: TRBD1
clone_size: once
j_call: TRBJ2-1
v_call: TRBV6-5
cdr3_nt: TGTGCCAGCACTCTTAACAGGGGCAATGAGCAGTTCTTC
cdr3_aa: CASTLNRGNEQFF

d_call: -
clone_size: -
j_call: TRBJ1-4
v_call: TRBV19
cdr3_nt: TGTGCCAGTAGTATCCCGTGGGCCGGAGAAAAACTGTTTTTT
cdr3_aa: CASSIPWAGEKLFF

d_call: -
clone_size: -
j_call: TRBJ2-7
v_call: TRBV28
cdr3_nt: TGTGCCAGCAGTACCCCCGGGGGCCGTTCCGAGCAGTACTTC
cdr3_aa: CASSTPGGRSEQYF

d_call: TRBD1
clone_size: -
j_call: TRBJ2-7
v_call: TRBV15
cdr3_nt: TGTGCCACCAGCATAAACAGGGGAGCGTACGAGCAGTACTTC
cdr3_aa: CATSINRGAYEQYF

d_call: -
clone_size: -
j_call: TRBJ2-2
v_call: TRBV7-8
cdr3_nt: TGTGCCAGCAGCACGACCGGGGAGCTGTTTTTT
cdr3_aa: CASSTTGELFF

d_call: TRBD1
clone_size: -
j_call: TRBJ1-1
v_call: TRBV2
cdr3_nt: TGTGCCAGTCAATTGGGGACAGTGAACACTGAAGCTTTCTTT
cdr3_aa: CASQLGTVNTEAFF

d_call: TRBD1
clone_size: -
j_call: TRBJ2-5
v_call: TRBV7-2
cdr3_nt: TGTGCCAGCAGCTACCCGACAGGGGAAGAGACCCAGTACTTC
cdr3_aa: CASSYPTGEETQYF

d_call: -
clone_size: -
j_call: TRBJ1-4
v_call: TRBV2
cdr3_nt: TGTGCCAGCAAATCGGGGCGTACTAATGAAAAACTGTTTTTT
cdr3_aa: CASKSGRTNEKLFF

d_call: TRBD2
clone_size: -
j_call: TRBJ2-7
v_call: TRBV11-2
cdr3_nt: TGTGCCAGCAGCCCCCTGAGTAGCGGGAGACGCGAGCAGTACTTC
cdr3_aa: CASSPLSSGRREQYF

d_call: -
clone_size: -
j_call: TRBJ1-2
v_call: TRBV19
cdr3_nt: TGTGCCAGTAGTATTCGCAGTGGAGGCTACACCTTC
cdr3_aa: CASSIRSGGYTF

d_call: -
clone_size: -
j_call: TRBJ2-3
v_call: TRBV6-5
cdr3_nt: TGTGCCAGCAGTTACCTGACTGACACAGATACGCAGTATTTT
cdr3_aa: CASSYLTDTDTQYF

d_call: -
clone_size: once
j_call: TRBJ1-1
v_call: TRBV28
cdr3_nt: TGTGCCAGCAGTCTAACGTTTGGGTTGTACACTGAAGCTTTCTTT
cdr3_aa: CASSLTFGLYTEAFF

d_call: -
clone_size: once
j_call: TRBJ2-1
v_call: TRBV5-6
cdr3_nt: TGTGCCAGCAGCTTGAAGGGGGGTTACTCCTACAATGAGCAGTTCTTC
cdr3_aa: CASSLKGGYSYNEQFF

d_call: -
clone_size: -
j_call: TRBJ1-5
v_call: TRBV19
cdr3_nt: TGTGCCAGTAGTGTGACAGCTAGCAATCAGCCCCAGCATTTT
cdr3_aa: CASSVTASNQPQHF

d_call: TRBD2
clone_size: -
j_call: TRBJ2-1
v_call: TRBV15
cdr3_nt: TGTGCCACCAGCGGCCTAGAGGCGGGGAAACTAGCGGGAGCGCCCTACAATGAGCAGTTCTTC
cdr3_aa: CATSGLEAGKLAGAPYNEQFF

d_call: -
clone_size: -
j_call: TRBJ1-2
v_call: TRBV30
cdr3_nt: TGTGCCTGGAGTGTACCGGGAGGAGAAGGCTACACCTTC
cdr3_aa: CAWSVPGGEGYTF

d_call: -
clone_size: once
j_call: TRBJ2-5
v_call: TRBV27
cdr3_nt: TGTGCCAGCAGTCCCCGGAGGGTAGGGGAGACCCAGTACTTC
cdr3_aa: CASSPRRVGETQYF

d_call: TRBD2
clone_size: -
j_call: TRBJ2-7
v_call: TRBV28
cdr3_nt: TGTGCCAGCACTATCCTGGCTAGCGGGAGTAGGGACGAGCAGTACTTC
cdr3_aa: CASTILASGSRDEQYF

d_call: -
clone_size: -
j_call: TRBJ1-4
v_call: TRBV5-1
cdr3_nt: TGCGCCAGCAGCTTCGGTGGTGGGGAAAAACTGTTTTTT
cdr3_aa: CASSFGGGEKLFF

d_call: -
clone_size: few
j_call: TRBJ1-3
v_call: TRBV11-2
cdr3_nt: TGTGCCAGCAGCTTAGGGGGGAGCGAAAACACCATATATTTT
cdr3_aa: CASSLGGSENTIYF

d_call: TRBD2
clone_size: -
j_call: TRBJ2-3
v_call: TRBV11-1
cdr3_nt: TGTGCCAGCAGCCCAGGACTAGCGGGAAGCACAGATACGCAGTATTTT
cdr3_aa: CASSPGLAGSTDTQYF

d_call: -
clone_size: -
j_call: TRBJ2-2
v_call: TRBV19
cdr3_nt: TGTGCCAGTAGCATTGGGACTTCCTTTGGGGGGGAGCTGTTTTTT
cdr3_aa: CASSIGTSFGGELFF

d_call: TRBD1
clone_size: once
j_call: TRBJ2-5
v_call: TRBV7-9
cdr3_nt: TGTGCCAGCAGCCTCGGGACAGGGCTGGAGACCCAGTACTTC
cdr3_aa: CASSLGTGLETQYF

d_call: -
clone_size: -
j_call: TRBJ1-1
v_call: TRBV7-9
cdr3_nt: TGTGCCGCGGGGGGAGGGGGGACTGAAGCTTTCTTT
cdr3_aa: CAAGGGGTEAFF

d_call: -
clone_size: once
j_call: TRBJ2-3
v_call: TRBV27
cdr3_nt: TGTGCCAGCAGTCGCCTCGATACGCAGTATTTT
cdr3_aa: CASSRLDTQYF

d_call: -
clone_size: -
j_call: TRBJ1-3
v_call: TRBV11-3
cdr3_nt: TGTGCCAGCAGCGACAGGCCATCTGGAAACACCATATATTTT
cdr3_aa: CASSDRPSGNTIYF